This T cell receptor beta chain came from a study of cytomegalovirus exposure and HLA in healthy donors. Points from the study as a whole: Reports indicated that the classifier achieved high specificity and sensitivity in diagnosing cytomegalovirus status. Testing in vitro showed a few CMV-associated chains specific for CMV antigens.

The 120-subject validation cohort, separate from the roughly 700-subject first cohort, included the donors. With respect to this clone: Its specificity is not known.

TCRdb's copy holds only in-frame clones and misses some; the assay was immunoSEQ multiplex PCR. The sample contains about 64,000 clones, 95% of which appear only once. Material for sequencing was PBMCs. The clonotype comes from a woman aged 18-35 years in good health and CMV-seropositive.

CDR3: CASSLETSTDTQYF. In DNA form, the CDR3 reads TGTGCCAGCAGCTTGGAGACTAGCACAGATACGCAGTATTTT. The chain has TRBV5-6 and TRBJ2-3; D not certain. Trimming left V 0 bases short and J 0 bases short, with 5 bases between. CDR3 length: 14 residues. Germline V gene data show CDR1 as SGHDT and CDR2 as YYEEEE.